This TCR beta chain comes out of a study of regulatory T cells in long-lasting Graves disease. The time point denotes: persistent/refractory GD, antithyroid drugs over 5 years with positive TRAb. PBMC RNA served as the TCR library source. Collection of peripheral blood (roughly 9 milliliters) was done using EDTA tubes. The authors built TCR beta libraries using iRepertoire HTBI primers and Arm-PCR of CDR3 regions. TCRdb used MiXCR to reprocess the multiplex PCR reads, holding one entry per CDR3 protein. The sample records about 290,000 distinct CDR3 sequences, 20% to 25% being singletons. The J segment lost 6 bases and the V segment lost 4 bases, leaving 5 bases of the junction unmatched. The CDR3 contains 13 residues. CDR1 and CDR2 (germline): MNHGY, SVAAGI.

The clonotype was recovered from a female donor with Graves disease. Here the sequenced sample was peripheral blood mononuclear cells (PBMCs), taken when the disease was refractory, from a patient treated with antithyroid drugs. This chain links TRBV6-9 with TRBJ2-7, with 8 bases identical to TRBD1. The CDR3 region is CASSWDRRSEQYF. CDR3 in DNA: TGTGCCAGCAGTTGGGACAGGAGGAGCGAGCAGTACTTC.